The 5 T cell receptor beta chains below come from one sample, sequenced in a study of OX40 agonist ivuxolimab in advanced cancers. Some clones are missing from TCRdb's copy, which holds only in-frame ones; the method was immunoSEQ multiplex PCR. The repertoire consists of more than 12,000 clones, with about 94% occurring once and the leading ten covering roughly 23%. The material was CD4+ or CD8+ T cells sorted from blood, obtained in a trial of the OX40 agonist ivuxolimab. The receptors stem from an adult with an advanced solid tumor such as melanoma, head and neck, liver or kidney cancer.

The chain combines TRBV7-3 with TRBJ2-1; 14 positions match TRBD2. The V gene's germline CDR1 is SGHTA and CDR2 FQGTGA. The J segment lost 4 bases and the V segment lost 5 bases, leaving 13 bases of the junction unmatched. CDR3 length: 19 amino acids. CDR3 sequence reads: CASSREPGLAGVGYNEQFF. In nucleotides, the CDR3 is TGTGCCAGCAGCCGTGAACCGGGACTAGCGGGAGTAGGGTACAATGAGCAGTTCTTC.

CDR3 nucleotide sequence: TGTGCCAGCAGCTTAGCCCAGACAGTGAACACTGAAGCTTTCTTT. Its translation: CASSLAQTVNTEAFF. The rearrangement links TRBV11-2 to TRBJ1-1, with D tentatively TRBD1 (5 bases). The CDR3 is 15 amino acids. Germline CDR1 is SGHAT and CDR2 is FQNNGV. The germline V and J ends were trimmed by 1 base and 0 bases, with 9 bases remaining between them.

The rearrangement joins TRBV6-5 to TRBJ2-7, with D unclear. The length of the CDR3 is 13 residues. V shed 5 bases and J shed 2 bases, with 10 bases lying between them. Germline V gene data show CDR1 as MNHEY and CDR2 as SVGAGI. For the CDR3, the DNA is TGTGCCAGCAGTATATACGGCACCTACGAGCAGTACTTC. Translated: CASSIYGTYEQYF.

The chain recombines TRBV27 with TRBJ2-3; 7 positions agree with TRBD1. Germline V gene data show CDR1 as MNHEY and CDR2 as SMNVEV (reference sequence). The V gene end was trimmed by 5 bases and the J gene end by 6 bases; junction bases not matched to a gene: 8. This CDR3 contains 14 residues. Written as DNA, the CDR3 is TGTGCCAGCAGTGCCGGGACAGCATGGGATACGCAGTATTTT. Translated, it gives CASSAGTAWDTQYF.

The chain uses TRBV6-5 and TRBJ2-3, with D uncertain. V was pared by 6 bases and J by 0 bases, with 13 bases between. Germline V gene sequence: CDR1 MNHEY, CDR2 SVGAGI. The CDR3 spans 15 residues. As DNA, the CDR3 is TGTGCCAGCAGCCCCTTTTCGGCTAGCACAGATACGCAGTATTTT. It encodes CASSPFSASTDTQYF.